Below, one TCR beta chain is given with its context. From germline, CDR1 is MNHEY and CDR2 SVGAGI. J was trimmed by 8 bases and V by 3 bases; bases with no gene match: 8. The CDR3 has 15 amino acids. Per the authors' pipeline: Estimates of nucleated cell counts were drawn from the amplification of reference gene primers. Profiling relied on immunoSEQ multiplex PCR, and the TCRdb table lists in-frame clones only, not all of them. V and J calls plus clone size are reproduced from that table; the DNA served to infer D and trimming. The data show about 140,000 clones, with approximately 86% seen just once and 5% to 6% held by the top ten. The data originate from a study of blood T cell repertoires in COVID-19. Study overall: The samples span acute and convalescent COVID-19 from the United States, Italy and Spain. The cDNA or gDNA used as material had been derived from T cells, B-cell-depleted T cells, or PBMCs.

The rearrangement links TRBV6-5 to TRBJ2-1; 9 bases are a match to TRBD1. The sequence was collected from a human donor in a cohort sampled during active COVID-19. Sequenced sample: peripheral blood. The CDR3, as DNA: TGTGCCAGCAGTTATCTGGGACAGGGTTTCGATGAGCAGTTCTTC. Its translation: CASSYLGQGFDEQFF.